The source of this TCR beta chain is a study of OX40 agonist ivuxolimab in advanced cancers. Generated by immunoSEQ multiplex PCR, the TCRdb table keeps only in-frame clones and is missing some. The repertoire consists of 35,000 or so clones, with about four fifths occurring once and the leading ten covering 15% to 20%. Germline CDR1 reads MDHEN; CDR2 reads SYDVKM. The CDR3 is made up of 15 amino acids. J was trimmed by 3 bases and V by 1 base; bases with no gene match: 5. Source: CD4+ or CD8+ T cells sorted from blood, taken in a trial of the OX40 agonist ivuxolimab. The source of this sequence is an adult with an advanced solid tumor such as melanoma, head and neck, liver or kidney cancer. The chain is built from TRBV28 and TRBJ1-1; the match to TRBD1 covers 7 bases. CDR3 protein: CASSLLADRDTEAFF. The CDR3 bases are TGTGCCAGCAGTTTATTAGCCGACAGGGACACTGAAGCTTTCTTT.